The 14 T cell receptor beta chains reported below all come from one sample, sequenced in a study of T cell repertoires in cytomegalovirus infection (dated by TCRdb to about 2019). The label giving this sample's treatment or condition can be read as: in vitro stimulation with specific CMV peptide epitopes to enrich CMV-specific T cells. Which antigens these TCRs recognize remains unknown. For sequencing, an Illumina HiSeq 1500 was employed. TCRdb's own reprocessing of the public reads used fastp at Q25 and MiXCR and kept productive beta chains. Every entry covers one CDR3 protein and lists the most common genes and DNA from its rows. The table for this sample lists roughly 500,000 distinct CDR3 sequences; roughly a third of them were counted only once. Roughly a sixth of the sample rests with the top ten. Sequenced material: cultured PBMCs, taken from culture after CMV antigen stimulation. These receptors were obtained from a human donor in good health (CMV status not recorded). Some clones in this sample may be carry-over from other donors' samples.

The V call is TRBV7-2, the J call TRBJ2-7; D might be TRBD1 (6 bases). V was trimmed by 5 bases and J by 3 bases, leaving 17 bases between them. The CDR3 spans 15 residues. The germline V gene has CDR1 SGHTA and CDR2 FQGNSA. The CDR3 coding sequence is TGTGCCAGCAGCCCGAGCCACCTACAGGGCTACGAGCAGTACTTC. It codes for CASSPSHLQGYEQYF.

This clonotype was picked up a small number of times. This chain links TRBV12-3 or TRBV12-4 with TRBJ1-1, with 9 positions matching TRBD1. This CDR3 is 16 amino acids long. The trim removed 5 bases at V and 5 bases at J, leaving 12 bases unmatched. CDR3 nucleotides: TGTGCCAGCAGTAACTGGTGGGGACAGGGAATGACTGAAGCTTTCTTT. This encodes CASSNWWGQGMTEAFF.

This clonotype was counted a few times. The chain is built from TRBV5-6 and TRBJ2-3; perhaps TRBD2 as D (7 bases). The V gene lost 4 bases and the J gene lost 10 bases, with 22 bases spanning the gap. Germline CDR1 SGHDT, CDR2 YYEEEE. The CDR3 sequence is 15 residues long. The chain's CDR3 is CASSLMGRGADAQYF. CDR3 nucleotide sequence: TGTGCCAGCAGCCTAATGGGACGGGGGGCGGACGCGCAGTATTTT.

A few counts support this clonotype. J is TRBJ1-2 and V is TRBV28; D is unclear. With 0 bases removed from V and 8 bases from J, the gap between germline ends came to 13 bases. The germline CDR1 and CDR2 sequences are MDHEN and SYDVKM. The length of the CDR3 is 14 residues. The CDR3 region has the DNA TGTGCCAGCAGTTTATGGGGGATTGCGAGGGGCTACACCTTC. This sequence encodes CASSLWGIARGYTF.

The V and J genes are TRBV29-1 and TRBJ2-5; 7 nucleotides line up with TRBD2. V was clipped by 5 bases and J by 0 bases; unmatched bases: 6. This CDR3 region has 14 residues. CDR1 is SQVTM and CDR2 is ANQGSEA in the germline V gene. The CDR3 DNA is TGCAGCGTTCCTAGCGGAAGGTACCAAGAGACCCAGTACTTC. This codes for CSVPSGRYQETQYF.

This clonotype was counted only a few times. The chain couples TRBV6-6 to TRBJ2-3; 9 nucleotides agree with TRBD2. Germline CDR1 and CDR2: MNHNY and SVGAGI (reference sequence). With V trimmed by 2 bases and J by 4 bases, 10 bases remained unmatched. CDR3 length equals 17 residues. This CDR3 reads CASSYTLAGVGPDTQYF. The CDR3 nucleotides read TGTGCCAGCAGTTACACCTTAGCGGGAGTGGGCCCAGATACGCAGTATTTT.

This clonotype appeared a few times. The gene calls are TRBV6-1 and TRBJ2-7, with D perhaps being TRBD1 or TRBD2 (5 bases each). With 7 bases removed from V and 4 bases from J, the gap between germline ends came to 11 bases. Germline CDR1 is MNHNS and CDR2 is SASEGT. There are 12 residues in the CDR3. CDR3 residues: CASKGREYEQYF. CDR3 nucleotides: TGTGCCAGCAAGGGCAGGGAGTACGAGCAGTACTTC.

This chain connects TRBV6-1 to TRBJ1-2; tentative D call: TRBD1 (6 bases). Trimming took off 6 bases at V and 1 base at J, with 15 bases between the two ends. Germline CDR1 MNHNS, CDR2 SASEGT. CDR3 length: 15 amino acids. The CDR3 DNA reads as TGTGCCAGCAGCTCGACTCGGACAGTTAACTATGGCTACACCTTC. Translated: CASSSTRTVNYGYTF.

This sequence joins TRBV19 and TRBJ2-2; D is possibly TRBD2 (5 bases). V was shortened by 7 bases and J by 0 bases, with 15 bases between the two germline ends. This CDR3 is built from 16 residues. The germline gives CDR1 LNHDA, CDR2 SQIVND (reference sequence). The CDR3, as DNA: TGTGCCAGTACACGGACTCCCCAAGCGAACACCGGGGAGCTGTTTTTT. This gives the protein CASTRTPQANTGELFF. Variable domain in full (rest from reference TRBV19 and TRBJ2-2): DGGITQSPKYLFRKEGQNVTLSCEQNLNHDAMYWYRQDPGQGLRLIYYSQIVNDFQKGDIAEGYSVSREKKESFPLTVTSAQKNPTAFYLCASTRTPQANTGELFFGEGSRLTVL.

The chain couples TRBV7-6 to TRBJ2-1; TRBD2 matches at 11 bases. The CDR3 runs to 18 residues. V was clipped by 8 bases and J by 0 bases; unmatched bases: 12. Germline values: CDR1 SGHVS, CDR2 FNYEAQ. The CDR3 region is CASGGLAGGLFSYNEQFF. CDR3 coding DNA: TGTGCCAGCGGTGGGCTAGCGGGAGGCCTATTCTCCTACAATGAGCAGTTCTTC.

The V gene is TRBV13, the J gene TRBJ2-7; 10 bases are a match to TRBD2. Germline CDR1 reads PRHDT; CDR2 reads FYEKMQ (reference sequence). CDR3 length: 15 amino acids. The V and J ends lost 5 bases and 4 bases, in that order; junction bases with no gene match: 8. The CDR3 coding sequence is TGTGCCAGCAGCCTATCTAGCGGGAGTAGGTACGAGCAGTACTTC. Its translation: CASSLSSGSRYEQYF.

This clonotype was found many times. The CDR3 nucleotides are TGTGCCAGCAGCTTAGGAAAAGGATTGAACACTGAAGCTTTCTTT. Translated, it gives CASSLGKGLNTEAFF. J is TRBJ1-1 and V is TRBV7-6; D gene ambiguous. The CDR3 sequence is 15 residues long. The V end was cut by 1 base, the J end by 0 bases, with 9 bases between. Germline CDR1 is SGHVS and CDR2 is FNYEAQ. Filled out from reference TRBV7-6 and TRBJ1-1, the complete variable domain reads GAGVSQSPRYKVTKRGQDVALRCDPISGHVSLYWYRQALGQGPEFLTYFNYEAQQDKSGLPNDRFSAERPEGSISTLTIQRTEQRDSAMYRCASSLGKGLNTEAFFGQGTRLTVV.

The chain joins TRBV6-2 or TRBV6-3 to TRBJ2-7; tentatively, D is TRBD2 (5 bases). The V end was cut by 6 bases, the J end by 1 base, with 19 bases between. The CDR3 has 16 amino acids. CDR1 is MNHEY and CDR2 is SVGEGT in the germline V gene. The chain's CDR3 is CASRDFLASDSYEQYV. CDR3 nucleotide sequence: TGTGCCAGCAGAGATTTCCTAGCATCCGATTCCTACGAGCAGTACGTC.

The chain couples TRBV5-1 to TRBJ2-3; D is perhaps TRBD1 (5 bases). Per germline, CDR1 SGHRS and CDR2 YFSETQ. Deletions cut 0 bases from V and 7 bases from J, with 12 bases between. CDR3 length equals 14 residues. CDR3 DNA sequence: TGCGCCAGCAGCTTGGAGGGAAGACAGAATACGCAGTATTTT. This translates into CASSLEGRQNTQYF.